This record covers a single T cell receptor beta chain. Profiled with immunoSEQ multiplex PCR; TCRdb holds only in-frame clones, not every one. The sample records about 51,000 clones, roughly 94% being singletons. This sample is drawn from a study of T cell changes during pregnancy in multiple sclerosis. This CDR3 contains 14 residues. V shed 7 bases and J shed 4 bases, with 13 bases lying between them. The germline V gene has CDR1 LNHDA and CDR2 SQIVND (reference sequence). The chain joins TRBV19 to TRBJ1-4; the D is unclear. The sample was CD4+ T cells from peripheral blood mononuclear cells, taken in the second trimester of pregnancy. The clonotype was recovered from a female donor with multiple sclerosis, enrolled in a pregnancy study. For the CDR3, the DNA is TGTGCCAGTAACATCAGGTCTGATAATGAAAAACTGTTTTTT. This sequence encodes CASNIRSDNEKLFF.